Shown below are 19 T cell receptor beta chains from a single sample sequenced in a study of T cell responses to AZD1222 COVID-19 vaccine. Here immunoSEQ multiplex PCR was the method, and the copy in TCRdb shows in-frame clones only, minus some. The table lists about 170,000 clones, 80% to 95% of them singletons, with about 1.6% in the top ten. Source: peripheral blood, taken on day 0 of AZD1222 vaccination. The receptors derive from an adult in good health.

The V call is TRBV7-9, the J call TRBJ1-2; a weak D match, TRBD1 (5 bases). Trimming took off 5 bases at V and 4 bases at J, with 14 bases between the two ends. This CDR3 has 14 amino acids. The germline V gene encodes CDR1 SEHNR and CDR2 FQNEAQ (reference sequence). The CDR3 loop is CASSPATVFYGYTF. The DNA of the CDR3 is TGTGCCAGCAGCCCAGCGACAGTGTTCTATGGCTACACCTTC. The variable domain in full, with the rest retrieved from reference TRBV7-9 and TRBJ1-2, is DTGVSQNPRHKITKRGQNVTFRCDPISEHNRLYWYRQTLGQGPEFLTYFQNEAQLEKSRLLSDRFSAERPKGSFSTLEIQRTEQGDSAMYLCASSPATVFYGYTFGSGTRLTVV.

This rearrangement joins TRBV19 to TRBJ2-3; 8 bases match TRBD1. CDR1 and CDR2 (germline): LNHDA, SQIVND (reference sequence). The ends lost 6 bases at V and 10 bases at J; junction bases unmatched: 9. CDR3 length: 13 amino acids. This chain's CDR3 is CASRSDRGKAQYF. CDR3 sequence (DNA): TGTGCCAGTAGATCAGACAGGGGAAAGGCGCAGTATTTT.

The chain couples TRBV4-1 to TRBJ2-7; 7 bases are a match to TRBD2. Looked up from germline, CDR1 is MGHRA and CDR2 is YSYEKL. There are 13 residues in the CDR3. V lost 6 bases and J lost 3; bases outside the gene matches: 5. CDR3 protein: CASRGGTDYEQYF. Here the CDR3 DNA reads TGCGCCAGCAGGGGGGGGACGGACTACGAGCAGTACTTC.

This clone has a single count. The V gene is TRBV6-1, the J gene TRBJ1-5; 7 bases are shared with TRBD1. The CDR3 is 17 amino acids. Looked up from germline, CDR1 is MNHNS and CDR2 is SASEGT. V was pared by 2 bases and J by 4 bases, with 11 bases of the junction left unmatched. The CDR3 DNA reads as TGTGCCAGCAGTGAAACCGAAGACAGGGTGTGGAATCAGCCCCAGCATTTT. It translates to CASSETEDRVWNQPQHF.

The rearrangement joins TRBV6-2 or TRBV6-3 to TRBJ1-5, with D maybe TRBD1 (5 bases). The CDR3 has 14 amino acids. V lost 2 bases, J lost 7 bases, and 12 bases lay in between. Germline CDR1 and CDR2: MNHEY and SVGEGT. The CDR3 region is CASSYQAGDQPQHF. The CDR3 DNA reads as TGTGCCAGCAGTTACCAGGCGGGGGACCAGCCCCAGCATTTT.

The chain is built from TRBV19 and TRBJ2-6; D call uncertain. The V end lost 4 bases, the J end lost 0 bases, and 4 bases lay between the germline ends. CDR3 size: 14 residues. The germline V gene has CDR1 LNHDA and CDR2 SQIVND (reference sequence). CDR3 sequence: CASSKLSGANVLTF. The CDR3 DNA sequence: TGTGCCAGTAGTAAACTCTCTGGGGCCAACGTCCTGACTTTC.

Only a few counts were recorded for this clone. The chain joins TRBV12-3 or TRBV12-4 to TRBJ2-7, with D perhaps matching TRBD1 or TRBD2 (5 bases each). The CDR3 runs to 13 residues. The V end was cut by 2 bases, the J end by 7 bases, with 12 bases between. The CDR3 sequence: CASSLRRGLEQYF. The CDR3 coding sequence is TGTGCCAGCAGTTTACGCCGGGGCCTGGAGCAGTACTTC.

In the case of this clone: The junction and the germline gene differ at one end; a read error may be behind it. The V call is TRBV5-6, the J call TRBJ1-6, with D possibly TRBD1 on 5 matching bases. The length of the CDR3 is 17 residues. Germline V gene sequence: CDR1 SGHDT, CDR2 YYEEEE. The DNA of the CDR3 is TGTGCCAGCAGCTTGAGGGGCCGCAGCTCCTATAATTCACCCCTCTACTTT. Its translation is CASSLRGRSSYNSPLYF.

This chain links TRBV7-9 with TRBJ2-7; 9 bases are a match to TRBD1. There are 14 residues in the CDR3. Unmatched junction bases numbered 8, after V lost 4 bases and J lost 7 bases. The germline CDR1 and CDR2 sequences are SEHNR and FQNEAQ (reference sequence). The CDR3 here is CASSSWTGAEEQYF. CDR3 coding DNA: TGTGCCAGCAGCTCGTGGACAGGGGCTGAAGAGCAGTACTTC. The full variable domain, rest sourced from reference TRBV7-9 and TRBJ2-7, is DTGVSQNPRHKITKRGQNVTFRCDPISEHNRLYWYRQTLGQGPEFLTYFQNEAQLEKSRLLSDRFSAERPKGSFSTLEIQRTEQGDSAMYLCASSSWTGAEEQYFGPGTRLTVT.

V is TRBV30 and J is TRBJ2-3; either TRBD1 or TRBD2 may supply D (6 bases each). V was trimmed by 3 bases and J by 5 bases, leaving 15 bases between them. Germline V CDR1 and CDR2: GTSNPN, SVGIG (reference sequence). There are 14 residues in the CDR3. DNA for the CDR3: TGTGCCTGGAGGGGACGCGGGACACTAGATACGCAGTATTTT. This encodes CAWRGRGTLDTQYF.

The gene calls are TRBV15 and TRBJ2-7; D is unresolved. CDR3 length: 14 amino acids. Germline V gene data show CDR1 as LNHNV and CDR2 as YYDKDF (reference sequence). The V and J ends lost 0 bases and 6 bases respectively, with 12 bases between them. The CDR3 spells CATSRDRLVGEQYF. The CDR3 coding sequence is TGTGCCACCAGCAGAGACCGTTTAGTGGGCGAGCAGTACTTC.

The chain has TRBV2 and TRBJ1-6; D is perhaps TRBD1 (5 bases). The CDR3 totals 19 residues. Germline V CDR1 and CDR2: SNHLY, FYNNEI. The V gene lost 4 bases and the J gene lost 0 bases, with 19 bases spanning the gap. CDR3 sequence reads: CASSVVEGQPSSYNSPLHF. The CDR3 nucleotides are TGTGCCAGCAGTGTTGTAGAGGGGCAGCCCAGCTCCTATAATTCACCCCTCCACTTT.

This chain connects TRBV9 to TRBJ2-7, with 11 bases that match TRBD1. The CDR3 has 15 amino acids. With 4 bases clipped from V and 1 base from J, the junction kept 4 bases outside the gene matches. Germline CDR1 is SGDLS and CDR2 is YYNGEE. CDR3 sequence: CASSSGTGGSYEQYF. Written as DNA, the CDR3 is TGTGCCAGCAGCTCCGGGACAGGGGGATCCTACGAGCAGTACTTC.

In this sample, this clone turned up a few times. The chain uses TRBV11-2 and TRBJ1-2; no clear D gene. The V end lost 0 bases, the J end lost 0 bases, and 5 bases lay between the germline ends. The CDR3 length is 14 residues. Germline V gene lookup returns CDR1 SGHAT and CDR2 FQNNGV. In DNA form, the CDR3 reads TGTGCCAGCAGCTTAGACGGTTCTAACTATGGCTACACCTTC. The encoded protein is CASSLDGSNYGYTF.

The CDR3 region has the DNA TGTGCCAGCTCATTACAGGGGGCGCGAGGCTACACCTTC. Translated: CASSLQGARGYTF. The rearrangement joins TRBV18 to TRBJ1-2; 9 bases are a match to TRBD1. The trim removed 5 bases at V and 8 bases at J, leaving 6 bases unmatched. CDR1 and CDR2 (germline): KGHSH, LQKENI. The CDR3 covers 13 residues.

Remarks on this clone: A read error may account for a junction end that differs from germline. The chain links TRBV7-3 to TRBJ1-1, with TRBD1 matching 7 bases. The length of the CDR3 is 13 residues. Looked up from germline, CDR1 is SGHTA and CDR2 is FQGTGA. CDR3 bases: TGTGCCAGCAGCATAACAGGGGACACTGAAGCTTTCTTT. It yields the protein CASSITGDTEAFF.

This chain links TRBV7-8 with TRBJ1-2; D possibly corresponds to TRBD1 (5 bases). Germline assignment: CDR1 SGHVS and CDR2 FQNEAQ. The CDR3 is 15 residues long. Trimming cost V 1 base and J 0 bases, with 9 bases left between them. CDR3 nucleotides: TGTGCCAGCAGCTTAGTAGCAGGGCCTAACTATGGCTACACCTTC. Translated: CASSLVAGPNYGYTF.

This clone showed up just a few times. The CDR3, as DNA: TGTGCCAGCAGCCGACGGACTCTTCGAACCTCCTACAATGAGCAGTTCTTC. It yields the protein CASSRRTLRTSYNEQFF. The chain employs TRBV14 and TRBJ2-1, with D perhaps matching TRBD2 (5 bases). CDR1 is SGHDN, CDR2 FVKESK, per germline. V lost 4 bases, J lost 0 bases, and 16 bases lay in between. The CDR3 runs 17 residues.

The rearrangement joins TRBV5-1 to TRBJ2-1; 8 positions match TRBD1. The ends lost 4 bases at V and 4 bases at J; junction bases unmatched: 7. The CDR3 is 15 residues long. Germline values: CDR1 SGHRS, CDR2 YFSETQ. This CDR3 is CASSPGTGAYNEQFF. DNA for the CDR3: TGCGCCAGCAGCCCGGGGACAGGAGCTTACAATGAGCAGTTCTTC.